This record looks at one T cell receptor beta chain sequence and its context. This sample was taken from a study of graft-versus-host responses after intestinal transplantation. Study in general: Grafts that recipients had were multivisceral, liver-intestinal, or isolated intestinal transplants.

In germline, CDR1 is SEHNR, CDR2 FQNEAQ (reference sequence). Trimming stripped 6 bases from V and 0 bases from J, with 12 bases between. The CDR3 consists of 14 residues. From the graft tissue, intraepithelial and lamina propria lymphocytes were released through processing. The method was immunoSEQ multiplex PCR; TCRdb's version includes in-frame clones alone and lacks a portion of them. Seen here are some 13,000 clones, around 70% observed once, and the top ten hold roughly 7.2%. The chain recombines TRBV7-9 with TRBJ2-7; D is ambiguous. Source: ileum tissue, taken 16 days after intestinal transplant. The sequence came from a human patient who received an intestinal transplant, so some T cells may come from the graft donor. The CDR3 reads CASSYGTASYEQYF. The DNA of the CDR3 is TGTGCCAGCAGTTACGGAACAGCCTCCTACGAGCAGTACTTC.